What follows are 3 T cell receptor beta chains derived from one specimen sequenced in a study of blood T cell repertoires in COVID-19. The table came from immunoSEQ multiplex PCR; TCRdb's copy has only in-frame clones and leaves some out. Of just under 60,000 clones in the sample, roughly 80% are singletons; the top ten hold 10% to 15%. Input material: peripheral blood. All receptors come from an elderly man with acute or convalescent COVID-19.

The V and J genes are TRBV6-2 or TRBV6-3 and TRBJ1-5, with 7 bases fitting TRBD1. In germline, CDR1 is MNHEY, CDR2 SVGEGT. J lost 0 bases, V lost 4 bases, and 6 bases had no gene match. The CDR3 sequence is 16 residues long. CDR3 sequence: CASSSKGAVSNQPQHF. The CDR3 DNA is TGTGCCAGCAGTTCCAAGGGGGCAGTTAGCAATCAGCCCCAGCATTTT.

This sequence joins TRBV11-3 and TRBJ2-7, with D perhaps matching TRBD1 (5 bases). Trimming pared 5 bases from V and 3 bases from J, leaving 17 bases between. There are 15 residues in the CDR3. Germline V gene sequence: CDR1 SGHNT, CDR2 YENEEA. As DNA, the CDR3 is TGTGCCAGCAGCCCCAGACAGACAAGAAGCTACGAGCAGTACTTC. Translation: CASSPRQTRSYEQYF.

This clone was observed a few times. The rearrangement links TRBV19 to TRBJ1-4; possibly TRBD1 for D (5 bases). The CDR3 spans 14 residues. Germline V gene sequence: CDR1 LNHDA, CDR2 SQIVND (reference sequence). The germline V and J ends were trimmed by 6 bases and 6 bases, with 14 bases remaining between them. The CDR3 loop is CASSAQGGDEKLFF. The CDR3 coding sequence is TGTGCCAGTAGCGCGCAGGGCGGGGATGAAAAACTGTTTTTT.